This T cell receptor (beta chain) was captured by sequencing in a study of T cells in Graves' hyperthyroidism and ophthalmopathy. Findings and caveats of the study: The authors' 13 V-J model separated ophthalmopathy from stable hyperthyroidism. Ophthalmopathy was predicted by the model a median of 6.5 months ahead of onset.

From RNA transcripts, TCR beta CDR3 regions were amplified. Initially, a first-round RT-PCR of the TCR CDR3 employed the HTBI primer set. TCRdb reprocessed the multiplex PCR reads with MiXCR, giving one entry per CDR3 protein. This sample has around 580,000 distinct CDR3 sequences, with 16% found just once. Notes on this clonotype: The target antigen is unknown.

Germline CDR1 reads MNHNS; CDR2 reads SASEGT. Between the trimmed V and J ends, which lost 9 bases and 4 bases, there was a span of 16 bases. This CDR3 spans 13 amino acids. The study left out patients who had uncontrolled infection, other autoimmune disease, pregnancy or lactation. The rearrangement links TRBV6-1 to TRBJ2-7; TRBD2 might be the D (5 bases). The sample comprised blood. The sequence was collected from a woman aged 18 to 35 with Graves' hyperthyroidism. The CDR3 sequence: CASPADGLYEQYF. CDR3 nucleotides: TGTGCCAGTCCGGCGGACGGACTTTACGAGCAGTACTTC.